The 7 T cell receptor beta chains reported below all come from one sample, sequenced in a study of blood T cell repertoires in COVID-19. TCRdb's table, derived via immunoSEQ multiplex PCR, lists solely in-frame clones and lacks some. There are almost 300,000 clones in the sample; around 90% occur only once, and 1% to 1.5% lies in the top ten. The sequencing input was peripheral blood. These receptors all come from an older man with acute or convalescent COVID-19.

The J gene is TRBJ1-5, the V gene TRBV2, with a possible D match to TRBD1 (6 bases). CDR3 length: 13 residues. Looked up from germline, CDR1 is SNHLY and CDR2 is FYNNEI. V was pared by 7 bases and J by 9 bases, with 16 bases between. CDR3 bases: TGTGCCAGCAAAGACAGGACCCCCCGGCCCCAGCATTTT. It codes for CASKDRTPRPQHF.

This clone showed up just a few times. The rearrangement joins TRBV7-8 to TRBJ2-6; 7 positions match TRBD1. This CDR3 has 17 residues. With 5 bases clipped from V and 0 bases from J, the junction kept 7 bases outside the gene matches. Germline-derived CDR1 and CDR2 are SGHVS and FQNEAQ. CDR3 in amino acids: CASSKTTGSSGANVLTF. The CDR3 bases are TGTGCCAGCAGCAAAACGACAGGGAGCTCTGGGGCCAACGTCCTGACTTTC.

This clone was detected a few times. The chain employs TRBV5-1 and TRBJ2-2; 10 bases agree with TRBD1. Germline V gives CDR1 SGHRS, CDR2 YFSETQ. This CDR3 has 16 amino acids. The V gene end was trimmed by 0 bases and the J gene end by 4 bases; junction bases not matched to a gene: 3. As DNA, the CDR3 is TGCGCCAGCAGCTTGGGTCGGACAGGGGGCACCGGGGAGCTGTTTTTT. This gives the protein CASSLGRTGGTGELFF.

The chain recombines TRBV5-1 with TRBJ2-3; TRBD1 is a possible D gene (6 bases). V lost 0 bases, J lost 6 bases, and 14 bases lay in between. Germline assignment: CDR1 SGHRS and CDR2 YFSETQ. This CDR3 has 15 residues. DNA of the CDR3: TGCGCCAGCAGCTTGGTCCCAGGGGTAACGGATACGCAGTATTTT. It codes for CASSLVPGVTDTQYF. Complete variable domain (other parts from reference TRBV5-1 and TRBJ2-3): KAGVTQTPRYLIKTRGQQVTLSCSPISGHRSVSWYQQTPGQGLQFLFEYFSETQRNKGNFPGRFSGRQFSNSRSEMNVSTLELGDSALYLCASSLVPGVTDTQYFGPGTRLTVL.

The rearrangement links TRBV5-4 to TRBJ2-1; 10 nucleotides agree with TRBD2. The V segment lost 4 bases and the J segment 3 bases; nucleotides outside the gene matches: 7. From germline, CDR1 is SGHNT and CDR2 YYREEE (reference sequence). The CDR3 length is 16 residues. CDR3 loop: CASSRSGLADYNEQFF. CDR3 nucleotides: TGTGCCAGCAGCAGGAGTGGACTAGCGGACTACAATGAGCAGTTCTTC.

The chain uses TRBV28 and TRBJ2-5; D remains ambiguous. CDR1 is MDHEN, CDR2 SYDVKM, per germline. The CDR3 is 14 residues long. Trimming cost V 3 bases and J 4 bases, with 12 bases left between them. CDR3 DNA: TGTGCCAGCAGTTTCCACGGCCAGGTAGAGACCCAGTACTTC. Amino acids: CASSFHGQVETQYF.

This rearrangement joins TRBV15 to TRBJ2-6, with no clear D. CDR3 length: 15 amino acids. The germline V gene has CDR1 LNHNV and CDR2 YYDKDF (reference sequence). V was cut by 1 base and J by 2 bases, with 6 bases left in between. CDR3: CATSRGGTGANVLTF. CDR3 sequence (DNA): TGTGCCACCAGCAGAGGAGGAACTGGGGCCAACGTCCTGACTTTC.